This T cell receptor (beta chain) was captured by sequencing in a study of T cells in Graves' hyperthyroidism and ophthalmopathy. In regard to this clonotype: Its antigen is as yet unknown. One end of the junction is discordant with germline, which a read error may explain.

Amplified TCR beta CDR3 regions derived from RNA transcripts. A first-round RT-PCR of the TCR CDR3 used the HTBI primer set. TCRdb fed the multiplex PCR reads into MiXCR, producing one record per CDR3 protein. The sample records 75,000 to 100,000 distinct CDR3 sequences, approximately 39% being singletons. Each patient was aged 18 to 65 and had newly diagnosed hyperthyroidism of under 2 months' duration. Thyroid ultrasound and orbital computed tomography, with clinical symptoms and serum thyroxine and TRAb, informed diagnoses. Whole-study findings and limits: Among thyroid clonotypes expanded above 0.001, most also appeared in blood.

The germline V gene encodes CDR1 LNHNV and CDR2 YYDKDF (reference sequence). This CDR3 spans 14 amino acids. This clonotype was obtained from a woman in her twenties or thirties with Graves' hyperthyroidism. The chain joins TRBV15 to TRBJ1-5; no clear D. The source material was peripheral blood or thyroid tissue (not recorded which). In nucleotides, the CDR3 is TGTGCCGCCAGCAGCCAAGATGAGGGCCTGCCCCAGCATTTT. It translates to CAASSQDEGLPQHF. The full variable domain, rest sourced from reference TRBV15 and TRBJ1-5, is DAMVIQNPRYQVTQFGKPVTLSCSQTLNHNVMYWYQQKSSQAPKLLFHYYDKDFNNEADTPDNFQSRRPNTSFCFLDIRSPGLGDTAMYLCAASSQDEGLPQHFGDGTRLSIL.